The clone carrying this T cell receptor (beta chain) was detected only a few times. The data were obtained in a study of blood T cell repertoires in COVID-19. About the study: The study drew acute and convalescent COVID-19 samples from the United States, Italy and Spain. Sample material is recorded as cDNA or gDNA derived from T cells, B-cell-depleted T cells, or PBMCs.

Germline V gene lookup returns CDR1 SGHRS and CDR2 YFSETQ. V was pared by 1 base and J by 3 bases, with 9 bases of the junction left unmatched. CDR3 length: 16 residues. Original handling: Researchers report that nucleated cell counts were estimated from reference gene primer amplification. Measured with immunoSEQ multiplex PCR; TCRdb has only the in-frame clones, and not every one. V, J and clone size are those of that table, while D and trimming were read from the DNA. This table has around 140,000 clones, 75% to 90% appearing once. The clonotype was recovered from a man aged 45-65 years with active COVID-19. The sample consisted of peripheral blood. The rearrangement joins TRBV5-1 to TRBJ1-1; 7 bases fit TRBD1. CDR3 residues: CASSLRPQGGDTEAFF. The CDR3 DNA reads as TGCGCCAGCAGCTTGAGACCTCAGGGGGGAGACACTGAAGCTTTCTTT. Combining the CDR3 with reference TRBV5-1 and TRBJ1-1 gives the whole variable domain KAGVTQTPRYLIKTRGQQVTLSCSPISGHRSVSWYQQTPGQGLQFLFEYFSETQRNKGNFPGRFSGRQFSNSRSEMNVSTLELGDSALYLCASSLRPQGGDTEAFFGQGTRLTVV.